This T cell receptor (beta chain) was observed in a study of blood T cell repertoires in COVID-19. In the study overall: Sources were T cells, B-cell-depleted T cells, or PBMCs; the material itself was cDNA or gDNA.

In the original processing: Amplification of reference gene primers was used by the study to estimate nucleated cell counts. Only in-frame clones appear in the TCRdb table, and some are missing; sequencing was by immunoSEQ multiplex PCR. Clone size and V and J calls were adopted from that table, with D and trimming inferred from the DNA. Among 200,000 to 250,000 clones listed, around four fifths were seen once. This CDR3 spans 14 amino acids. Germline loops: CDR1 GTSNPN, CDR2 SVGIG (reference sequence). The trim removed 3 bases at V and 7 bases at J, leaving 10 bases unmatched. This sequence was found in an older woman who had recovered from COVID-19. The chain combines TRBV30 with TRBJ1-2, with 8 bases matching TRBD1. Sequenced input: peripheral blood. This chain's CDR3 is CAWRTTGGKFGYTF. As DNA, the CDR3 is TGTGCCTGGAGGACAACAGGGGGAAAGTTTGGCTACACCTTC.